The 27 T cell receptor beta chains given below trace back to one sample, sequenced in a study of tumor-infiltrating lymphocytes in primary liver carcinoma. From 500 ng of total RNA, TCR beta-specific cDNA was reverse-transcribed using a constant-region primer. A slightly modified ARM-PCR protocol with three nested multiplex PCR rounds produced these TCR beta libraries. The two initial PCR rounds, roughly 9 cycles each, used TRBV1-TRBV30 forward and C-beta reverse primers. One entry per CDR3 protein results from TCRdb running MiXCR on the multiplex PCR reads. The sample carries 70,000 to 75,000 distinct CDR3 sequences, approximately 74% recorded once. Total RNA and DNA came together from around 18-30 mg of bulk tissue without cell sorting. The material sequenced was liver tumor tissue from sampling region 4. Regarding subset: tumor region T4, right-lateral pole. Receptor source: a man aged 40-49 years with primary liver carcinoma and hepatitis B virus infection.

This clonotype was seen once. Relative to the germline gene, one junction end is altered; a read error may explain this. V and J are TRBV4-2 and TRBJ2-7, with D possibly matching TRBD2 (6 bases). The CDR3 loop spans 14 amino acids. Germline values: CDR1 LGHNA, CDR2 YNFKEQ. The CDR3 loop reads CASSQERVPYEQYF. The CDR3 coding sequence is TGTGCCAGCAGTCAAGAGCGGGTCCCCTACGAGCAGTACTTC.

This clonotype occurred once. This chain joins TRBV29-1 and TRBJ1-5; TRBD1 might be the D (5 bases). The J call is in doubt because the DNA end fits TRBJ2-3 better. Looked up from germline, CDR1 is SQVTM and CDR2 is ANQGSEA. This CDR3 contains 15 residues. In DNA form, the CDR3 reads TGCAGCGTTGACGAAAAAGGGGTTCCCAATCAGTCCCAGTATTTT. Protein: CSVDEKGVPNQSQYF.

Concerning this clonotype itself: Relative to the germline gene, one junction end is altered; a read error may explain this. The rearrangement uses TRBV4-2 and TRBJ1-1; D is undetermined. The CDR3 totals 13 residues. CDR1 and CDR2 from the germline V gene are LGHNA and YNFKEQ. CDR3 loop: CASSQEVADLAFF. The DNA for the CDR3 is TGTGCGAGCAGCCAAGAAGTGGCGGACCTGGCTTTCTTT.

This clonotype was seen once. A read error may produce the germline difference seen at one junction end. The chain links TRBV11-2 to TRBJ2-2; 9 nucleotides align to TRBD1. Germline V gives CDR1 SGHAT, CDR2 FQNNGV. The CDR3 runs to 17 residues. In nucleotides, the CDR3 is TGTGCCATCAGCTTTGATCGGGACAGGGTCGGCAACGGGGAGCAGTTTTTT. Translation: CAISFDRDRVGNGEQFF.

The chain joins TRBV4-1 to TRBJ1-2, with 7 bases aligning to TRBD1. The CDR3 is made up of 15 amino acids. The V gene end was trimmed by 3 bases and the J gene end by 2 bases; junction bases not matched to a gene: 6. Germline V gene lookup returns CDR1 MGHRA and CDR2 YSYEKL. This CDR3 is CASSQGDRGNYGYTF. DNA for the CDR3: TGCGCCAGCAGCCAGGGGGACAGAGGAAACTATGGCTACACCTTC.

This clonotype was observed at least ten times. The CDR3 bases are TGTGCCAGCAGCTTAGGGGCCAGCGGCTCCTACGAGCAGTACTTC. Protein product: CASSLGASGSYEQYF. The V gene is TRBV7-8, the J gene TRBJ2-7; D possibly corresponds to TRBD2 (5 bases). V was pared by 1 base and J by 0 bases, with 10 bases between. The CDR3 has 15 residues. CDR1 is SGHVS, CDR2 FQNEAQ, per germline. The entire variable domain, with the rest obtained from reference TRBV7-8 and TRBJ2-7, is as follows: GAGVSQSPRYKVAKRGQDVALRCDPISGHVSLFWYQQALGQGPEFLTYFQNEAQLDKSGLPSDRFFAERPEGSVSTLKIQRTQQEDSAVYLCASSLGASGSYEQYFGPGTRLTVT.

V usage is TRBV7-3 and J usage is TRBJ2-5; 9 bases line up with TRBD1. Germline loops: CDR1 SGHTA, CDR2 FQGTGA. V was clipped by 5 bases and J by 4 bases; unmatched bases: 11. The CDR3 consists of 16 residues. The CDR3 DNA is TGTGCCAGCAGCCCGACAGGGGGATCTCTCCGAGAGACCCAGTACTTC. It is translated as CASSPTGGSLRETQYF.

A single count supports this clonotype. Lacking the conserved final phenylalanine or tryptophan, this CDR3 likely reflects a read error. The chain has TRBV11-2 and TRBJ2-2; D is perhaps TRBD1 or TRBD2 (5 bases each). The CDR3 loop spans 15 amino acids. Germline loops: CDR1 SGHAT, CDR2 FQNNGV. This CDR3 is CASSLVGRGTGVLFC. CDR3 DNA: TGTGCCAGCAGCTTAGTCGGAAGGGGCACCGGGGTGCTGTTTTGT.

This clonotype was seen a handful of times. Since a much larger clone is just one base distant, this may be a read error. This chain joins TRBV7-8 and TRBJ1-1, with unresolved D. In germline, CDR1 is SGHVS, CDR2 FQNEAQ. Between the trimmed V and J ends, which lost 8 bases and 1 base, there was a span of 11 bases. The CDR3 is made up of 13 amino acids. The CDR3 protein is CASCRTENTEAFF. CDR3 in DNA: TGTGCCAGCTGTCGAACAGAGAACACTGAAGCTTTCTTT.

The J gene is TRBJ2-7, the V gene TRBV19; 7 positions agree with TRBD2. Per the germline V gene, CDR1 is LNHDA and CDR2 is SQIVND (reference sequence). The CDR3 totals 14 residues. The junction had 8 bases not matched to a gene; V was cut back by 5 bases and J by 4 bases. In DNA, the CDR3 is TGTGCCAGTAGTCCCTTCGGCGGGAGTTACGAGCAGTACTTC. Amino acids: CASSPFGGSYEQYF.

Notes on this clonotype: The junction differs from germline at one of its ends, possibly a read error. The CDR3 reads CTSSFGRDRVGTREPFF. For the CDR3, the DNA is TGTACCAGCAGCTTTGGTCGGGACAGGGTCGGCACCCGGGAGCCGTTTTTT. The V and J genes are TRBV11-2 and TRBJ2-2; 9 nucleotides match TRBD1. This CDR3 comprises 17 residues. Per the germline V gene, CDR1 is SGHAT and CDR2 is FQNNGV. Based on the CDR3 plus reference TRBV11-2 and TRBJ2-2, the full variable domain is EAGVAQSPRYKIIEKRQSVAFWCNPISGHATLYWYQQILGQGPKLLIQFQNNGVVDDSQLPKDRFSAERLKGVDSTLKIQPAKLEDSAVYLCTSSFGRDRVGTREPFFGEGSRLTVL.

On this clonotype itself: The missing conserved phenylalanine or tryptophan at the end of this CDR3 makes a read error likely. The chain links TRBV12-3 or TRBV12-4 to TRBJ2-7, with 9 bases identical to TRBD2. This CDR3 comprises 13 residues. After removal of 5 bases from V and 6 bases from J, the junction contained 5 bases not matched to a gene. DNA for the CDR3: TGTGCCAGCAGTGAGACTAGCGGCTGCGAGCAGTACTAC. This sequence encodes CASSETSGCEQYY.

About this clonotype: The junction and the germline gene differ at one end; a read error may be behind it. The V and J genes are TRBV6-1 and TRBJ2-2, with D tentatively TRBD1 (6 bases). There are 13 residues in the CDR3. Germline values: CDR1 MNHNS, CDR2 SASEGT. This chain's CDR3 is CAGSEHGAGELFF. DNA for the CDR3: TGTGCCGGCAGTGAACACGGAGCAGGGGAACTGTTTTTT.

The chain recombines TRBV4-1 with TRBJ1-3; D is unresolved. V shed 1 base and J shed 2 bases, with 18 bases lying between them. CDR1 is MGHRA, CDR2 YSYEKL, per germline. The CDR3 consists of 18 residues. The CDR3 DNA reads TGCGCCAGCAGCCAAGGTGCGATGGGCCCAAAACCTGGAAACACCATATATTTT. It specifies CASSQGAMGPKPGNTIYF.

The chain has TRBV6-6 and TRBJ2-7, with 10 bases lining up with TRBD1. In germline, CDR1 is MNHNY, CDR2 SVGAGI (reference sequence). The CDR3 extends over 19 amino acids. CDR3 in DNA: TGTGCATGCAGTCACTCCGACAGGGGGCCTGTCTTGATCTCCTACGAGCAGTACTTC. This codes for CACSHSDRGPVLISYEQYF.

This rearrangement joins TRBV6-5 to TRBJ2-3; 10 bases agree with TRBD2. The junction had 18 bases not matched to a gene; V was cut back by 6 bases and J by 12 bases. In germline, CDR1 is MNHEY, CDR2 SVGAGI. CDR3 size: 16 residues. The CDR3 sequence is CASSSSWTSGPVTQYF. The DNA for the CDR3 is TGTGCCAGCAGCTCTTCGTGGACTAGCGGACCTGTTACACAGTATTTT.

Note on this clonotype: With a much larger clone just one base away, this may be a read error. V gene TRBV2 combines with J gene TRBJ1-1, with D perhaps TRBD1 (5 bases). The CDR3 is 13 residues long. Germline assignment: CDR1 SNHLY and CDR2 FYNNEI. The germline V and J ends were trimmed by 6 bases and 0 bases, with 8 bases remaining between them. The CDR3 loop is CASRQELNTEAFF. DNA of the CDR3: TGTGCCAGCAGACAGGAGTTGAACACTGAAGCTTTCTTT. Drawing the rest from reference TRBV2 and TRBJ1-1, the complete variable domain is EPEVTQTPSHQVTQMGQEVILRCVPISNHLYFYWYRQILGQKVEFLVSFYNNEISEKSEIFDDQFSVERPDGSNFTLKIRSTKLEDSAMYFCASRQELNTEAFFGQGTRLTVV.

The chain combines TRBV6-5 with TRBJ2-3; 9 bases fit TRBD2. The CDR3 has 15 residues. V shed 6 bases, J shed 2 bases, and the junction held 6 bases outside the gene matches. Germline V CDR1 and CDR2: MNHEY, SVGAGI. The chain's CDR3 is CASRYRTSDTDTQYF. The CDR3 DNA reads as TGTGCCAGCAGGTACAGGACTAGCGACACAGATACGCAGTATTTT.

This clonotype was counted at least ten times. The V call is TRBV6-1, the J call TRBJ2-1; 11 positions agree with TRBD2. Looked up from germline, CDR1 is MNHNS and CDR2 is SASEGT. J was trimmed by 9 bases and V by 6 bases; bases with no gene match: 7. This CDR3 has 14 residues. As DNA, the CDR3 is TGTGCCAGCAGGGGTACTAGCGGGAGAAGTGAGCAGTTCTTC. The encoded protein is CASRGTSGRSEQFF.

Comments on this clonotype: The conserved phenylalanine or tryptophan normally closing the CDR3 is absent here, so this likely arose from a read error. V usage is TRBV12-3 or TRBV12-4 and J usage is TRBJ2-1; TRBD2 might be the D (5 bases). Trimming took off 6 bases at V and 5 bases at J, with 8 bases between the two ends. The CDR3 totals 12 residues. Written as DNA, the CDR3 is TGTGCCAGCAGGGACTCAAACAATGAGCAGTTCTCT. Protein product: CASRDSNNEQFS.

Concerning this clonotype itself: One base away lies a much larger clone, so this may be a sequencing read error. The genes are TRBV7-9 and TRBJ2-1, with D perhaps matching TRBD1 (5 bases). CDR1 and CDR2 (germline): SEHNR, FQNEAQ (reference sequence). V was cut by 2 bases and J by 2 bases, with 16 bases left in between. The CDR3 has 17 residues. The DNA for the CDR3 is TGTGCCAGCAGCTTATCGGTATTATTAGGGGCCTACAATGAGCAGTTCTTC. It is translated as CASSLSVLLGAYNEQFF. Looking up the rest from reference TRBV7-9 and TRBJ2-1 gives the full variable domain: DTGVSQNPRHKITKRGQNVTFRCDPISEHNRLYWYRQTLGQGPEFLTYFQNEAQLEKSRLLSDRFSAERPKGSFSTLEIQRTEQGDSAMYLCASSLSVLLGAYNEQFFGPGTRLTVL.

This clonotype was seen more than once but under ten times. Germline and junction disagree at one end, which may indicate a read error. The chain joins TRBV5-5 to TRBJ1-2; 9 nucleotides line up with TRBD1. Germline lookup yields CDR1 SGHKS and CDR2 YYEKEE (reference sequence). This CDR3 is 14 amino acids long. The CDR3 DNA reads TGTGCCAGCAGCCCGGGGACAGGGTCCTATGACTACACCTTC. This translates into CASSPGTGSYDYTF.

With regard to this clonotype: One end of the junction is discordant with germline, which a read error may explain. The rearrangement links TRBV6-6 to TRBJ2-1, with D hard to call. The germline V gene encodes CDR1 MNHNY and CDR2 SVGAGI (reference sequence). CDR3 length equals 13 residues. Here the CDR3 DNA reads TGTGCCAGCAGTTCACCCTCCTACAATGAGCGGTTCTTC. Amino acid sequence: CASSSPSYNERFF.

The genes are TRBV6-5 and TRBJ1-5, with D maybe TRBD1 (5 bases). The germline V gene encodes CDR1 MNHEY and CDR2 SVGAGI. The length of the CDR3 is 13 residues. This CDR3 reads CVIGDGSNQPQHF. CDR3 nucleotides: TGTGTCATCGGGGACGGTAGCAATCAGCCCCAGCATTTT.

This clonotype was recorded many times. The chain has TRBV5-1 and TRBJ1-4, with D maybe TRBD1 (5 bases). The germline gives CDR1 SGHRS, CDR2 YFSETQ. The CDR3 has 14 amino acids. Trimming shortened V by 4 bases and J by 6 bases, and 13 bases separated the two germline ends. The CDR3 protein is CASSPGLGDEKLFF. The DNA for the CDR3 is TGCGCCAGCAGCCCTGGGCTAGGGGATGAAAAACTGTTTTTT.

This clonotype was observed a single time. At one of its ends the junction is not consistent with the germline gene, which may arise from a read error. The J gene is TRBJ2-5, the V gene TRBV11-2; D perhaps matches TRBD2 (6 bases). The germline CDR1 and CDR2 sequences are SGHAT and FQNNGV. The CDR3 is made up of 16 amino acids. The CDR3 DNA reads TGTGCCACCAGTTCCCGGGACTCGGTCCACCAAGAGGCCCAGTACTTC. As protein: CATSSRDSVHQEAQYF.

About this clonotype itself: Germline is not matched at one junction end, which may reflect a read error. CDR3 sequence (DNA): TGTGCCAGCAGTTTGGGACAGGGACCTTCTAGTACAGATACGCACTATTTT. This encodes CASSLGQGPSSTDTHYF. This chain joins TRBV12-3 or TRBV12-4 and TRBJ2-3; 9 positions match TRBD1. This CDR3 contains 17 residues.